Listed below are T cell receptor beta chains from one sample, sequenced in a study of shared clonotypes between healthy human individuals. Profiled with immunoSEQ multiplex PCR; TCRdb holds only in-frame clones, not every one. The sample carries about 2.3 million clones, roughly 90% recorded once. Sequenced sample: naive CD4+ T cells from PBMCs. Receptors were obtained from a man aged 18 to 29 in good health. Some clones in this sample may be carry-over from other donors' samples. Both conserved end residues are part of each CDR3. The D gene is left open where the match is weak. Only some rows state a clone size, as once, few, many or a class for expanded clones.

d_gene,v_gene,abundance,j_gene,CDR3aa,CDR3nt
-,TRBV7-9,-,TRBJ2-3,CASSLDRTVSQYF,TGTGCCAGCAGCTTAGATCGGACAGTCTCGCAGTATTTT
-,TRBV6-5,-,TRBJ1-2,CASSYSSGGGGYTF,TGTGCCAGCAGTTACTCGTCCGGGGGCGGTGGCTACACCTTC
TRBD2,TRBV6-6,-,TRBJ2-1,CASSSRTSGRQEEQFF,TGTGCCAGCAGCTCCAGGACTAGCGGGAGGCAAGAGGAGCAGTTCTTC
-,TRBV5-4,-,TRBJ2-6,CASSPRGGGQGANVLTF,TGTGCCAGCAGCCCAAGAGGCGGGGGCCAGGGGGCCAACGTCCTGACTTTC
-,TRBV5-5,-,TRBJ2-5,CASSKPLETQYF,TGTGCCAGCAGCAAGCCGTTAGAGACCCAGTACTTC
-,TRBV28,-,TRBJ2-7,CASIGHRAAYEQYF,TGTGCCAGCATAGGGCACAGGGCGGCCTACGAGCAGTACTTC
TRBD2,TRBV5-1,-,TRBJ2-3,CASSLGLAGDGADTQYF,TGCGCCAGCAGCTTAGGACTAGCGGGAGATGGGGCAGATACGCAGTATTTT
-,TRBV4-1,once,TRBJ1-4,CASSRTGTGDKLFF,TGCGCCAGCAGCCGCACCGGGACGGGGGATAAACTGTTTTTT
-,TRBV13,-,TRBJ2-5,CASSLRVSGKETQYF,TGTGCCAGCAGCCTGCGGGTCTCTGGGAAGGAGACCCAGTACTTC
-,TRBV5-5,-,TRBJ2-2,CASLATTNTGELFF,TGTGCCAGCCTGGCGACGACGAACACCGGGGAGCTGTTTTTT
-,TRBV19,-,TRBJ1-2,CASKVTGRPGYTF,TGTGCCAGTAAGGTCACAGGGAGGCCTGGCTACACCTTC
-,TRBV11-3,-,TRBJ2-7,CASSSGLNYEQYF,TGTGCCAGCAGCTCCGGACTAAACTACGAGCAGTACTTC
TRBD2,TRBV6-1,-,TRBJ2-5,CASSEASASGTRKETQYF,TGTGCCAGCAGTGAAGCTAGTGCCTCGGGGACTAGAAAAGAGACCCAGTACTTC
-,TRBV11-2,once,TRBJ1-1,CASSFDGLNTEAFF,TGTGCCAGCAGCTTTGACGGATTGAACACTGAAGCTTTCTTT
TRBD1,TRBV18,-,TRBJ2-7,CASSPPGTGGSSGRVGYF,TGTGCCAGCTCACCTCCCGGGACAGGGGGCTCGAGCGGGAGAGTCGGGTACTTC
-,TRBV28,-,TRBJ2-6,CASSLPGSGANVLTF,TGTGCCAGCAGCCTCCCGGGGTCTGGGGCCAACGTCCTGACTTTC
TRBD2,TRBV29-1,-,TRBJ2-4,CSVGVLAGGSKNIQYF,TGCAGCGTGGGTGTGCTTGCGGGAGGATCCAAAAACATTCAGTACTTC
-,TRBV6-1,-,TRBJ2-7,CASSEVRRNEQYF,TGTGCCAGCAGTGAAGTTCGTAGGAACGAGCAGTACTTC
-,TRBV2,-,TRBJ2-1,CASTRIPNNEQFF,TGTGCCAGCACAAGGATTCCTAACAATGAGCAGTTCTTC
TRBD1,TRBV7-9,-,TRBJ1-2,CASSSRQGYGYTF,TGTGCCAGCAGCTCCCGACAGGGCTATGGCTACACCTTC
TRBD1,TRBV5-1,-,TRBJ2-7,CASSLYGGDRSFGEQYF,TGCGCCAGCAGCTTGTACGGAGGGGACAGGAGTTTCGGCGAGCAGTACTTC
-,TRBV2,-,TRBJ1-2,CASRLSPNANGYTF,TGTGCCAGCCGGCTTAGTCCCAACGCAAATGGCTACACCTTC
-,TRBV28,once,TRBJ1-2,CASSLGSFYGYTF,TGTGCCAGCAGTTTAGGATCATTCTATGGCTACACCTTC
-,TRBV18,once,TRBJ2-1,CASSLQNNEQFF,TGTGCCAGCTCACTCCAGAATAATGAGCAGTTCTTC
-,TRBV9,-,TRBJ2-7,CASSARAAGGLEQYF,TGTGCCAGCAGCGCCCGAGCGGCAGGGGGGCTCGAGCAGTACTTC
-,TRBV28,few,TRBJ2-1,CASSLTYNEQFF,TGTGCCAGCAGTTTGACCTACAATGAGCAGTTCTTC
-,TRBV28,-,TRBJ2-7,CATRQKRNEQYF,TGTGCCACTCGGCAAAAGAGGAACGAGCAGTACTTC
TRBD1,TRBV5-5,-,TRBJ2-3,CASSLGTGGDTQYF,TGTGCCAGCAGTTTAGGGACAGGGGGTGATACGCAGTATTTT
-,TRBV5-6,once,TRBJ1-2,CASSRQQGRRINYGYTF,TGTGCCAGCAGCCGACAACAGGGACGGCGTATTAACTATGGCTACACCTTC
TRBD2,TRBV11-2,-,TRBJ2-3,CASTKASGSELDTQYF,TGTGCCAGCACCAAAGCTAGCGGTTCGGAATTAGATACGCAGTATTTT
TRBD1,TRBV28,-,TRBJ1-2,CASSSGTGDGYTF,TGTGCCAGCAGTTCCGGGACAGGGGATGGCTACACCTTC
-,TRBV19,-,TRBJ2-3,CASSREGGTDTQYF,TGTGCCAGTAGTAGGGAGGGGGGAACAGATACGCAGTATTTT
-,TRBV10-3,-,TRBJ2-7,CAISNSGGLGEQYF,TGTGCCATCAGTAACTCAGGGGGGCTGGGGGAGCAGTACTTC
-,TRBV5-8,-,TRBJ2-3,CASSTHRLDRTDTQYF,TGTGCCAGCAGCACACACCGACTAGACCGCACAGATACGCAGTATTTT
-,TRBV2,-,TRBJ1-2,CADGGSYPGGYTF,TGTGCCGATGGGGGGTCATATCCAGGTGGCTACACCTTC
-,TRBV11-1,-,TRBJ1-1,CASSLEGGGTGRAFF,TGTGCCAGCAGCTTAGAAGGTGGGGGAACAGGGCGAGCTTTCTTT
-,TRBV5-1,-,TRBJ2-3,CASSSGTQGDTQYF,TGCGCCAGCAGCTCCGGGACACAGGGAGATACGCAGTATTTT
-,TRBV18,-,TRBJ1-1,CASSLNIMNTEAFF,TGTGCCAGCTCACTTAACATCATGAACACTGAAGCTTTCTTT
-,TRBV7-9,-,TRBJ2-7,CASSSLTPGQLSEQYF,TGTGCCAGCAGCTCCCTAACTCCCGGACAGCTCTCTGAGCAGTACTTC
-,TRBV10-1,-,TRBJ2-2,CASSDVDSLNTGELFF,TGCGCCAGCAGTGATGTGGACAGCCTCAACACCGGGGAGCTGTTTTTT